This T cell receptor beta chain was recovered during a study of T cells after yellow fever vaccination (dated by TCRdb to 2018 to 2020). In terms of the full investigation: Libraries from fractions with low cell numbers were prepared with the SMART-Seq v4 Ultra Low Input RNA kit. Bulk TCR alpha and beta repertoires were sequenced longitudinally to track T-cell clones before and after primary and booster YFV17D yellow fever vaccination. Two healthy male donors, one aged 18 to 29 and one aged 30 to 40 years, made up the cohort. Blood was collected at multiple timepoints before and after primary and secondary immunization, and bulk PBMC replicates and cell subsets were isolated.

Explained via the paper, the treatment or condition label denotes: live attenuated yellow fever vaccine strain. PBMCs were isolated from peripheral blood using a standard Ficoll-Paque protocol. Dynabeads CD4 and CD8 positive selection kits were used to isolate CD4 and CD8 T-cell fractions. RNA was extracted with TriZol from bulk PBMCs, CD4 and CD8 fractions, and dextramer-positive and dextramer-negative fractions. TCRdb shows the sequencer as Illumina NovaSeq 6000. Synthesis of TCR cDNA relied on 5'RACE template switching, a step that introduced a universal primer site along with unique molecular identifiers. cDNA synthesis was primed from both the TCR alpha and TCR beta constant segments. Library amplification used two PCR steps, and the second PCR step added sample barcodes and sequencing adapters. Sequencing of the libraries was done on either Illumina HiSeq 2500 (2x100 bp) or NovaSeq (2x150 bp). As for the authors' bioinformatics: MIGEC handled demultiplexing of reads and collapsing into UMI consensus sequences, while MiXCR performed V(D)J alignment. Vaccine-responding clonotypes were defined with edgeR using replicate PBMC samples, requiring FDR below 0.01 and a log2 fold change above 5 up to day 15. CD4 or CD8 identity was assigned to each bulk clonotype according to whether the clonotype was present at higher abundance in the sequenced CD4 repertoire or the sequenced CD8 repertoire. Through fastp at Q25 and MiXCR, TCRdb rebuilt clones from the public reads, retaining in-frame beta chains. Identical CDR3 protein sequences are pooled into one entry, listed with their most common genes and DNA. What appears here as the V and J calls and clone size reflects TCRdb's work, not the paper's. This sample gives about 340,000 distinct CDR3 sequences in total; around 12% of them show up just once. The ten largest clonotypes hold 2.5% to 3.5% of the sample.

This clonotype was seen a few times. Its antigen remains undetermined. The input lacks base qualities; no much larger clone sits a single base away. From its cysteine to its phenylalanine, the CDR3 spans 15 amino acids. The DNA shown is the 45-base CDR3, in frame from base 1. A distance of 14 bases separates the germline ends of V and J, which lose 5 bases and 3 bases respectively. The paper's findings and limits, for the study overall: Most clones expanded after primary vaccination (almost 97% of CD4 and approximately 90% of CD8) were re-detected after the booster, suggesting that broad memory maintenance occurred. A small fraction of clonotypes showed up in both the CD4 and CD8 compartments, probably as a result of convergent recombination. FACS-sorted repertoires could contain abundant contaminating clonotypes from the bulk population, so computational filtering was required. Because only a couple of donors were included in the study, the extent to which the findings can be generalized is limited. Compared with the primary T-cell response, the secondary T-cell response was faster but weaker, reaching its peak on day 5 rather than on day 15.

This receptor chain uses TRBV12-3 or TRBV12-4 and TRBJ2-1; a weak D assignment points to TRBD2 (5 bases agree). The sequence was collected from a man between 18 and 29 years old who received the YFV17D yellow fever vaccine. The sequencing used CD4+ T cells sorted from PBMCs, collected 15 days after the yellow fever booster vaccination. The DNA sequence is as follows: TGTGCCAGCAGTCGTGCTAGCACTCTCTACAATGAGCAGTTCTTC. This gives the protein CASSRASTLYNEQFF.